This T cell receptor (beta chain) was recovered during a study of CD8+ T cells in alopecia areata. Sequencing used cDNA as its template, made by extracting RNA and reverse transcribing it. The data were produced by immunoSEQ multiplex PCR, yet TCRdb's version contains in-frame clones alone and is incomplete. The sample lists hundreds of thousands of clones; 67% were seen once. Looked up from germline, CDR1 is SGDLS and CDR2 is YYNGEE. With V trimmed by 4 bases and J by 0 bases, 9 bases remained unmatched. The CDR3 has 17 amino acids. This material consisted of CD4+ T cells sorted from blood, taken at week 0. The clonotype was recovered from a human donor with alopecia areata. The chain couples TRBV9 to TRBJ2-5; 10 nucleotides match TRBD1. The CDR3 here is CASSTGTGANNQETQYF. The CDR3 DNA follows: TGTGCCAGCAGCACCGGGACAGGGGCGAATAACCAAGAGACCCAGTACTTC.